This record covers a single T cell receptor (beta chain). This specimen belongs to a study of blood T cell repertoires in COVID-19. Study as a whole: Some COVID-19 samples were acute and others convalescent; all came from the United States, Italy and Spain. PBMCs, B-cell-depleted T cells, or T cells were the source of the cDNA or gDNA that made up the material.

Sequencing used immunoSEQ multiplex PCR; TCRdb keeps in-frame clones, though not all of them. Counted here are some 220,000 clones, roughly 75% occurring once; the ten biggest clones make up roughly 6.7%. The CDR3 is made up of 14 amino acids. The germline V gene has CDR1 ENHRY and CDR2 SYGVKD. Trimming took 6 bases from V and 3 from J; bases not matched to a gene: 7. The chain uses TRBV10-3 and TRBJ2-7; 8 positions agree with TRBD1. Sequencing was done on a sample of peripheral blood. The source is a woman between 70 and 85 years old with acute or convalescent COVID-19. The CDR3 loop is CAISFSGGYYEQYF. CDR3 DNA sequence: TGTGCCATCAGCTTTTCAGGGGGCTACTACGAGCAGTACTTC.